This T cell receptor beta chain stems from a study of T cell repertoires in ileal Crohn's disease. Overall study: At surgery, 35% to 40% of patients smoked, with median disease duration about eight years.

Measured with immunoSEQ multiplex PCR; TCRdb has only the in-frame clones, and not every one. Of 12,000 or so clones listed, around three quarters are singletons. CDR3 length equals 15 residues. V shed 4 bases and J 8 bases; nucleotides not matched to a gene: 12. From germline, CDR1 is SGHNT and CDR2 YYREEE (reference sequence). The source of this sequence is an adult with Crohn's disease. The chain carries TRBV5-4 and TRBJ1-2; 9 bases fit TRBD1. Specimen: ileal tissue. CDR3 nucleotides: TGTGCCAGCAGCCTAGAGGCACAGGGGGCCGGCGGCTACACCTTC. Amino acid sequence: CASSLEAQGAGGYTF.